A single sample is the source of the 20 T cell receptor beta chains below, sequenced in a study of shared clonotypes between healthy human individuals. Clones were sequenced by immunoSEQ multiplex PCR, and TCRdb holds only the in-frame ones, with some missing. The sample holds about 2 million clones, over 85% seen once. Cells designated naive CD8 were CD45RO-negative and were positively selected for CCR7, with terminally differentiated effector memory CD45RA+ cells excluded. The sample was naive CD8+ T cells sorted from blood. The origin of the receptors is a man younger than 35 in good health.

The chain recombines TRBV7-9 with TRBJ2-7; TRBD1 aligns across 7 bases. Germline assignment: CDR1 SEHNR and CDR2 FQNEAQ (reference sequence). With 4 bases clipped from V and 3 bases from J, the junction kept 12 bases outside the gene matches. The CDR3 loop spans 16 amino acids. In DNA form, the CDR3 reads TGTGCCAGCAGCTCCAACAGGGGTGGAGTGAGCTACGAGCAGTACTTC. It translates to CASSSNRGGVSYEQYF.

The J gene is TRBJ2-7, the V gene TRBV25-1, with D tentatively TRBD2 (5 bases). Germline V gives CDR1 MGHDK, CDR2 SYGVNS. V was trimmed by 1 base and J by 7 bases, leaving 8 bases between them. The CDR3 is made up of 12 amino acids. Here the CDR3 reads CASSEFPGEQYF. The CDR3 region has the DNA TGTGCCAGCAGTGAATTTCCGGGGGAGCAGTACTTC.

J is TRBJ2-3 and V is TRBV9, with 9 nucleotides matching TRBD2. CDR3 length equals 15 residues. Germline assignment: CDR1 SGDLS and CDR2 YYNGEE. V was clipped by 0 bases and J by 3 bases; unmatched bases: 2. CDR3 DNA sequence: TGTGCCAGCAGCGTAGGCGGGGGGGAGACAGATACGCAGTATTTT. It encodes CASSVGGGETDTQYF.

V is TRBV27 and J is TRBJ1-6; tentatively, D is TRBD1 (5 bases). The germline V and J ends were trimmed by 5 bases and 0 bases, with 14 bases remaining between them. Looked up from germline, CDR1 is MNHEY and CDR2 is SMNVEV (reference sequence). CDR3 length: 17 residues. The CDR3 bases are TGTGCCAGCAGTGCTGGACACCCGAGCTCCTATAATTCACCCCTCCACTTT. It is translated as CASSAGHPSSYNSPLHF.

The chain couples TRBV5-1 to TRBJ2-1, with 9 bases fitting TRBD2. There are 16 residues in the CDR3. Germline V gives CDR1 SGHRS, CDR2 YFSETQ. The trim removed 5 bases at V and 3 bases at J, leaving 9 bases unmatched. CDR3 DNA: TGCGCCAGCAGTTGGGGACTAGCCGGCCTCTACAATGAGCAGTTCTTC. Its protein product is CASSWGLAGLYNEQFF.

The chain uses TRBV28 and TRBJ2-3, with D tentatively TRBD2 (5 bases). The CDR3 sequence is 18 residues long. CDR1 and CDR2 from the germline V gene are MDHEN and SYDVKM. V gave up 3 bases and J gave up 2 bases, with 21 bases separating them. CDR3 sequence (DNA): TGTGCCAGCAGTTTGAGGGAAATTGACCCCACATTCACAGATACGCAGTATTTT. It translates to CASSLREIDPTFTDTQYF.

The rearrangement links TRBV5-4 to TRBJ2-2, with TRBD2 matching over 7 bases. The CDR3 contains 16 residues. V dropped 0 bases and J dropped 1; count of bases not matched to a gene: 3. CDR1 and CDR2 from the germline V gene are SGHNT and YYREEE (reference sequence). CDR3 sequence reads: CASSLALAENTGELFF. CDR3 coding DNA: TGTGCCAGCAGCTTGGCGCTAGCGGAGAACACCGGGGAGCTGTTTTTT.

The genes are TRBV6-1 and TRBJ2-3; a possible D gene is TRBD1 (6 bases). From germline, CDR1 is MNHNS and CDR2 SASEGT. The CDR3 length is 17 residues. V was trimmed by 3 bases and J by 1 base, leaving 17 bases between them. The CDR3 is CASSDPFHRVGTDTQYF. CDR3 nucleotides: TGTGCCAGCAGTGACCCTTTCCACAGGGTGGGCACAGATACGCAGTATTTT.

V gene TRBV5-4 combines with J gene TRBJ1-2, with a possible D match to TRBD1 (6 bases). CDR3 length: 13 residues. The V gene's germline CDR1 is SGHNT and CDR2 YYREEE (reference sequence). Between the trimmed V and J ends, which lost 4 bases and 4 bases, there was a span of 11 bases. CDR3 coding DNA: TGTGCCAGCAGCGGCACAGGGTTCTATGGCTACACCTTC. This gives the protein CASSGTGFYGYTF.

This chain joins TRBV6-1 and TRBJ2-5; possibly TRBD2 for D (7 bases). Germline V gene data show CDR1 as MNHNS and CDR2 as SASEGT. The length of the CDR3 is 18 residues. V lost 2 bases, J lost 3 bases, and 22 bases lay in between. In nucleotides, the CDR3 is TGTGCCAGCAGTGAACTCCCTGGCCTACAGGGAGGGGAAGAGACCCAGTACTTC. Its protein product is CASSELPGLQGGEETQYF.

The chain recombines TRBV7-9 with TRBJ2-7; 8 positions match TRBD1. Germline V gives CDR1 SEHNR, CDR2 FQNEAQ (reference sequence). V was pared by 5 bases and J by 0 bases, with 3 bases of the junction left unmatched. The CDR3 totals 14 residues. CDR3 coding DNA: TGTGCCAGCAGCCCGGACAGGGTCTCCTACGAGCAGTACTTC. Its translation is CASSPDRVSYEQYF.

This chain links TRBV5-6 with TRBJ1-2; TRBD1 might be the D (5 bases). CDR3 length: 16 amino acids. V gave up 4 bases and J gave up 7 bases, with 23 bases separating them. Germline loops: CDR1 SGHDT, CDR2 YYEEEE. CDR3 DNA sequence: TGTGCCAGCAGCCATAAAAGGCCGGGATGGGGCGTTGGCTACACCTTC. This sequence encodes CASSHKRPGWGVGYTF. The full variable domain, its missing parts supplied by reference TRBV5-6 and TRBJ1-2, is DAGVTQSPTHLIKTRGQQVTLRCSPKSGHDTVSWYQQALGQGPQFIFQYYEEEERQRGNFPDRFSGHQFPNYSSELNVNALLLGDSALYLCASSHKRPGWGVGYTFGSGTRLTVV.

The rearrangement uses TRBV19 and TRBJ1-5; 7 nucleotides agree with TRBD1. V gave up 7 bases and J gave up 1 base; unmatched junction bases: 13. Per germline, CDR1 LNHDA and CDR2 SQIVND (reference sequence). The CDR3 totals 17 residues. The CDR3 region is CASTNDREGLSNQPQHF. The CDR3 DNA reads TGTGCCAGTACGAATGACAGGGAAGGGCTAAGCAATCAGCCCCAGCATTTT.

This clone showed up just once. The CDR3: CASSRGQGDSNQPQHF. Here the CDR3 DNA reads TGCGCCAGCAGCCGAGGACAGGGGGATAGCAATCAGCCCCAGCATTTT. V gene TRBV5-1 combines with J gene TRBJ1-5, with TRBD1 matching 10 bases. Trimming at V came to 4 bases and at J to 0 bases, leaving 4 bases not matched to a gene. This CDR3 has 16 amino acids. The V gene's germline CDR1 is SGHRS and CDR2 YFSETQ.

The rearrangement uses TRBV7-2 and TRBJ2-7; D is uncertain. Trimming cost V 1 base and J 3 bases, with 7 bases left between them. This CDR3 is built from 13 residues. Germline values: CDR1 SGHTA, CDR2 FQGNSA. The CDR3 is CASSLDLGYEQYF. CDR3 nucleotides: TGTGCCAGCAGCTTAGATCTAGGCTACGAGCAGTACTTC.

The rearrangement joins TRBV14 to TRBJ1-1; maybe TRBD1 (6 bases). The V end lost 6 bases, the J end lost 0 bases, and 17 bases lay between the germline ends. The CDR3 has 16 amino acids. Germline V CDR1 and CDR2: SGHDN, FVKESK. The CDR3 DNA reads as TGTGCCAGCAGGGCAGGGGTCGGACAAATGAACACTGAAGCTTTCTTT. Protein product: CASRAGVGQMNTEAFF.

The J gene is TRBJ1-2, the V gene TRBV9; perhaps TRBD1 as D (6 bases). CDR1 is SGDLS and CDR2 is YYNGEE in the germline V gene. There are 14 residues in the CDR3. With 4 bases removed from V and 6 bases from J, the gap between germline ends came to 16 bases. CDR3 protein: CASSPSGGQNGYTF. The CDR3 nucleotides read TGTGCCAGCAGCCCGTCGGGGGGGCAGAATGGCTACACCTTC.

The chain is built from TRBV28 and TRBJ1-6, with D possibly matching TRBD1 (5 bases). The ends were cut back, 4 bases at V and 6 bases at J, with 16 bases in the middle. Germline V gene data show CDR1 as MDHEN and CDR2 as SYDVKM. This CDR3 region has 16 residues. CDR3 in DNA: TGTGCCAGCAGTTATCCGGGGCAGTCGATTAATTCACCCCTCCACTTT. Its protein is CASSYPGQSINSPLHF. The whole variable domain, remainder taken from reference TRBV28 and TRBJ1-6, is DVKVTQSSRYLVKRTGEKVFLECVQDMDHENMFWYRQDPGLGLRLIYFSYDVKMKEKGDIPEGYSVSREKKERFSLILESASTNQTSMYLCASSYPGQSINSPLHFGNGTRLTVT.

The rearrangement joins TRBV25-1 to TRBJ2-2, with D perhaps being TRBD1 or TRBD2 (5 bases each). The CDR3 length is 16 residues. V was clipped by 6 bases and J by 5 bases, with 19 bases between them. From germline, CDR1 is MGHDK and CDR2 SYGVNS. For the CDR3, the DNA is TGTGCCAGCAGAGTAGACAGAGCGGAAATAACCGGGGAGCTGTTTTTT. Amino acids: CASRVDRAEITGELFF. Using reference TRBV25-1 and TRBJ2-2 for the parts outside the CDR3, the full variable domain is EADIYQTPRYLVIGTGKKITLECSQTMGHDKMYWYQQDPGMELHLIHYSYGVNSTEKGDLSSESTVSRIRTEHFPLTLESARPSHTSQYLCASRVDRAEITGELFFGEGSRLTVL.

This clone came up once. V and J are TRBV7-9 and TRBJ2-7, with 12 bases fitting TRBD1. This CDR3 is built from 15 residues. V was pared by 3 bases and J by 6 bases, with 6 bases of the junction left unmatched. Per the germline V gene, CDR1 is SEHNR and CDR2 is FQNEAQ (reference sequence). The DNA for the CDR3 is TGTGCCAGCAGCTTGGGACAGGGGGCTCTTTTCGAGCAGTACTTC. It encodes CASSLGQGALFEQYF.